This entry features one T cell receptor (beta chain) sequence. Its specificity is not known. Trimming removed 5 bases at V and 4 bases at J, with 18 bases between. The germline gives CDR1 SGHAT, CDR2 FQNNGV. The CDR3 totals 15 residues. This specimen comes from a study of neurological immune-mediated disorders. General study points: Private repertoires in all groups were suggested by the absence of shared CDR3 amino acid sequences among expanded clones across subjects.

TCRdb used MiXCR to reprocess the 5' RACE reads, holding one entry per CDR3 protein. The sample lists roughly 20,000 distinct CDR3 sequences, roughly 17% seen once, with around 7.5% in the top ten. The chain links TRBV11-2 to TRBJ2-7; D possibly matches TRBD1 or TRBD2 (5 bases each). The sample taken for sequencing was CD8+ T cells from blood. The TCR comes from a woman aged 18-29 years with multiple sclerosis. CDR3 sequence (DNA): TGTGCCAGCAGCCTAAACTGGGGACCGCAATACGAGCAGTACGTC. This encodes CASSLNWGPQYEQYV.